The subject of this entry is one T cell receptor beta chain. The record originates from a study of blood T cell repertoires in COVID-19. Trimming cost V 3 bases and J 6 bases, with 9 bases left between them. Germline CDR1 KGHSH, CDR2 LQKENI. The CDR3 spans 14 residues. Here immunoSEQ multiplex PCR was the method, and the copy in TCRdb shows in-frame clones only, minus some. The sample has about 240,000 clones, roughly 80% seen once. The chain employs TRBV18 and TRBJ1-6; possibly TRBD1 for D (5 bases). This receptor was taken from a woman of 80 years or more with COVID-19, enrolled during active disease. Specimen: peripheral blood. CDR3 sequence (DNA): TGTGCCAGCTCACCGGACAAGGGTAATTCACCCCTCCACTTT. Translating gives CASSPDKGNSPLHF. Filled out from reference TRBV18 and TRBJ1-6, the complete variable domain reads NAGVMQNPRHLVRRRGQEARLRCSPMKGHSHVYWYRQLPEEGLKFMVYLQKENIIDESGMPKERFSAEFPKEGPSILRIQQVVRGDSAAYFCASSPDKGNSPLHFGNGTRLTVT.